Below, one TCR beta chain is given with its context. Sample treatment: randomized to nivolumab then ipilimumab (arm A) or the reverse (arm B). Patients had received no earlier DNA-damaging chemotherapy. The data originate from a study of sequential checkpoint blockade in melanoma. The germline CDR1 and CDR2 sequences are KGHSH and LQKENI. There are 15 residues in the CDR3. V gave up 0 bases and J gave up 3 bases; unmatched junction bases: 5. Measured with immunoSEQ multiplex PCR; TCRdb has only the in-frame clones, and not every one. The table records about 6,100 clones, less than 60% of them present only once.

This receptor was obtained from a human patient with melanoma. Some clones in this sample may be carry-over from other donors' samples. The rearrangement uses TRBV18 and TRBJ2-7; 7 nucleotides align to TRBD2. The input for sequencing was CD8+ T cells sorted from blood (inferred from file names), taken from a patient given nivolumab and ipilimumab in sequence. The CDR3 DNA follows: TGTGCCAGCTCACCACCGGCGGGGGAGAACTACGAGCAGTACTTC. Translated: CASSPPAGENYEQYF.